This T cell receptor beta chain is from a study of blood T cell repertoires in COVID-19. Study at large: Nucleic acid was either cDNA or gDNA, and it came from T cells, B-cell-depleted T cells, or PBMCs.

TCRdb's table, derived via immunoSEQ multiplex PCR, lists solely in-frame clones and lacks some. In the table there are about 28,000 clones, about 90% of which are singletons. The receptor comes from a human donor in a cohort sampled during active COVID-19. Sequenced sample: peripheral blood.

Here the CDR3 DNA reads TGTGCCATCAGTGAGTCGGGACAGTACACTGAAGCTTTCTTT. Translating gives CAISESGQYTEAFF. V usage is TRBV10-3 and J usage is TRBJ1-1, with 7 nucleotides matching TRBD1. The CDR3 covers 14 residues. J lost 3 bases, V lost 0 bases, and 1 base had no gene match. CDR1 and CDR2 (germline): ENHRY, SYGVKD.